This record looks at one T cell receptor (beta chain) sequence and its context. Its antigen is unknown. The investigators collected lesional scalp punch biopsies and peripheral blood from alopecia areata patients. The data derive from a study of CD8+ T cells in alopecia areata. Study information: The protocol delivered tofacitinib for 6 to 18 months, then withdrew it for 6 months. Study-wide points: Across lesional scalp, and particularly alopecia totalis/universalis, clonality surpassed that of normal scalp. TCR sharing was clearer in mice than between patients, perhaps partly owing to patient HLA diversity.

This CDR3 region has 11 residues. Per germline, CDR1 SQVTM and CDR2 ANQGSEA. V lost 6 bases to trimming and J lost 0 bases, with 4 bases between them. Sequencing used cDNA as its template, made by extracting RNA and reverse transcribing it. The assay was immunoSEQ multiplex PCR, and TCRdb's table has in-frame clones only and misses some. The top ten hold 5% to 7% of the sample, which has roughly 150,000 clones, around three fifths seen once. The starting material was CD4+ T cells sorted from blood, obtained at week 0. V usage is TRBV29-1 and J usage is TRBJ2-3, with D unclear. The receptor comes from a human donor with alopecia areata. The CDR3 reads CSVTSTDTQYF. Here the CDR3 DNA reads TGCAGCGTGACTAGCACAGATACGCAGTATTTT.